The entry below describes one TCR beta chain. This specimen belongs to a study of blood T cell repertoires in COVID-19. On the study more broadly: T cells, B-cell-depleted T cells, or PBMCs provided the cDNA or gDNA that served as material.

Libraries were prepared by immunoSEQ multiplex PCR; TCRdb keeps only in-frame clonotypes and omits some of them. This repertoire shows fewer than 250,000 clones, about 89% found once; its top ten account for around 1.5%. The germline CDR1 and CDR2 sequences are KGHDR and SFDVKD. The CDR3 is 12 residues long. V lost 3 bases to trimming and J lost 13 bases; unmatched junction nucleotides: 6. Sequencing used peripheral blood. J is TRBJ1-2 and V is TRBV24-1; 8 nucleotides agree with TRBD1. This receptor was obtained from a woman between 55 and 75 years old who had recovered from COVID-19. The CDR3 region is CATSDQDRGFTF. The CDR3 region has the DNA TGTGCCACCAGTGATCAAGACAGGGGTTTCACCTTC.